The present TCR beta chain was sequenced within a study of blood T cells in healthy people across ages. Study-wide results and limits: Donor CMV infection status was unknown, possibly confounding age-related changes in expanded clonotypes.

Healthy Russian Caucasian donors spanned ages about 6 to 95 years. As concerns this clonotype: Its cognate antigen is unknown.

The length of the CDR3 is 15 residues. CDR1 LGHDT and CDR2 YNNKEL come from the germline V gene (reference sequence). The germline V and J ends were trimmed by 1 base and 3 bases, with 10 bases remaining between them. Through a sample-barcoded 5' primer and a J-beta primer mix, a second PCR was run for 7 to 11 cycles. Unique molecular identifiers of 12 random nucleotides labeled each cDNA. TCRdb called the 5' RACE reads again in MiXCR, with one record for every CDR3 protein. The top ten hold over 15% of the sample, which has over a million distinct CDR3 sequences, 35% to 50% seen once. Sequencing was performed on blood. The rearrangement joins TRBV3-1 to TRBJ2-1; D not certain. This TCR came from a woman in her fifties or sixties in good health. In DNA, the CDR3 is TGTGCCAGCAGCCAAGGCCTCCTCAGCTACAATGAGCAGTTCTTC. Amino acid sequence: CASSQGLLSYNEQFF.